This TCR beta chain was observed in a study of CDR3 diversity in severe acne. Germline loops: CDR1 LNHDA, CDR2 SQIVND (reference sequence). The CDR3 totals 15 residues. V was clipped by 5 bases and J by 1 base; unmatched bases: 5. Each CDR3 protein is one row after TCRdb ran MiXCR on the PCR reads. The data contain approximately 79,000 distinct CDR3 sequences, 45% to 55% of them singletons. By share, this clonotype counts as medium-sized (0.01 to 0.1%). The source material was blood. The clonotype originates from a male donor in good health, serving as a control. The genes are TRBV19 and TRBJ2-7, with TRBD1 identical over 10 bases. CDR3 amino acids: CASSGDRGHSYEQYF. CDR3 DNA sequence: TGTGCCAGTAGTGGGGACAGGGGACATTCCTACGAGCAGTACTTC. The full variable domain, in which reference TRBV19 and TRBJ2-7 provide the parts outside the CDR3, is DGGITQSPKYLFRKEGQNVTLSCEQNLNHDAMYWYRQDPGQGLRLIYYSQIVNDFQKGDIAEGYSVSREKKESFPLTVTSAQKNPTAFYLCASSGDRGHSYEQYFGPGTRLTVT.